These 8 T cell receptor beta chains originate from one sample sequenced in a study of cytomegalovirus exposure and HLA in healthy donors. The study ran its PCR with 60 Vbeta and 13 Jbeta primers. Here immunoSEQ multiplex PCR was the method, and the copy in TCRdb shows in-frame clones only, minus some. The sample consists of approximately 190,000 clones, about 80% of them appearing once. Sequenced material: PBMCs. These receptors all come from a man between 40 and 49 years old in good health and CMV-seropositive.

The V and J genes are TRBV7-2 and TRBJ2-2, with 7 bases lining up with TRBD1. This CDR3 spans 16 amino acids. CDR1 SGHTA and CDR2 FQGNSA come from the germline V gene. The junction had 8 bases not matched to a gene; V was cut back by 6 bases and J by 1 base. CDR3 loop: CASSQPRTGNTGELFF. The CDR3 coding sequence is TGTGCCAGCAGTCAACCTCGGACAGGGAACACCGGGGAGCTGTTTTTT.

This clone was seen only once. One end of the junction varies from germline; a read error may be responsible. CDR3 nucleotides: TGTGCAAGCAGCATACGGACTAGGCAGTACTTC. The encoded protein is CASSIRTRQYF. The chain has TRBV14 and TRBJ2-5; 7 bases are shared with TRBD2. CDR3 length equals 11 residues. The germline gives CDR1 SGHDN, CDR2 FVKESK.

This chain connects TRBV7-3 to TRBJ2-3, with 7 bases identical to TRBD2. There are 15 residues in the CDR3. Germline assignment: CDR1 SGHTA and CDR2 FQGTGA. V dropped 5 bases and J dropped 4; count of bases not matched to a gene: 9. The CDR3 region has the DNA TGTGCCAGCAGCCCTGGGGGAGGGATATCAGATACGCAGTATTTT. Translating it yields CASSPGGGISDTQYF.

CDR3 DNA sequence: TGTGCCAGTAGTAACAAGGACAGTTACAATCAGCCCCAGCATTTT. It is translated as CASSNKDSYNQPQHF. This sequence joins TRBV19 and TRBJ1-5, with D maybe TRBD1 (6 bases). The length of the CDR3 is 15 residues. Trimming took 4 bases from V and 3 from J, leaving 13 bases between them. Germline V lookup: CDR1 LNHDA, CDR2 SQIVND (reference sequence).

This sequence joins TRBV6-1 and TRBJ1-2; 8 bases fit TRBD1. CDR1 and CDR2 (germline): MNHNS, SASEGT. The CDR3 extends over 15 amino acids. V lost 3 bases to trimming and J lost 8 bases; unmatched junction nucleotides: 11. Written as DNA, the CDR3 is TGTGCCAGCAGTGAGGTCGGGCAGGGGGCTCGGGGCTACACCTTC. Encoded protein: CASSEVGQGARGYTF.

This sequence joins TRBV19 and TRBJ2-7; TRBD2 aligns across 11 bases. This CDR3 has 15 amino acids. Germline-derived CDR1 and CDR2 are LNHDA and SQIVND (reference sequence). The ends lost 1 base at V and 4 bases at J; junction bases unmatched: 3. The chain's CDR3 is CASSIASGRRYEQYF. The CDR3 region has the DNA TGTGCCAGTAGTATAGCTAGCGGGAGGAGGTACGAGCAGTACTTC. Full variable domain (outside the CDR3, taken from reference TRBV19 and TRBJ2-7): DGGITQSPKYLFRKEGQNVTLSCEQNLNHDAMYWYRQDPGQGLRLIYYSQIVNDFQKGDIAEGYSVSREKKESFPLTVTSAQKNPTAFYLCASSIASGRRYEQYFGPGTRLTVT.

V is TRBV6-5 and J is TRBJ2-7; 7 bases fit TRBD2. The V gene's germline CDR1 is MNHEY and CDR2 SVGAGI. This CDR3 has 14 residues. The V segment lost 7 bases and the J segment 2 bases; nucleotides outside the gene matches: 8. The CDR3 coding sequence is TGTGCCAGCACCAGCGGGACTCCCCCCTACGAGCAGTACTTC. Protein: CASTSGTPPYEQYF.

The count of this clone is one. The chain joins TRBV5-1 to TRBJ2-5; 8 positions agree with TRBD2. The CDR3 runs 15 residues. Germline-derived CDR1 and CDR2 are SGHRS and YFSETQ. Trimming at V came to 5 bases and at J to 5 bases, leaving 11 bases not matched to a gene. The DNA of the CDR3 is TGCGCCAGCAGGCCAGCGGGGGCCCACGGGGAGACCCAGTACTTC. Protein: CASRPAGAHGETQYF.